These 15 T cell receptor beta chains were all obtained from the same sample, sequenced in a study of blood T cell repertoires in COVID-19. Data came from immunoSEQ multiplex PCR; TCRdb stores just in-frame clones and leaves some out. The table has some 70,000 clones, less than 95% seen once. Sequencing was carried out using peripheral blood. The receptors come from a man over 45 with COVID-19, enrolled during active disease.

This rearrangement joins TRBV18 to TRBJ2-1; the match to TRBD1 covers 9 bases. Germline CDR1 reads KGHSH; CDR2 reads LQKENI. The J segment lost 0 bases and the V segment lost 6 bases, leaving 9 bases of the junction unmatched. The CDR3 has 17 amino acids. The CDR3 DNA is TGTGCCAGCTCCGGGACAGGGTCCGGCCTCTCCTACAATGAGCAGTTCTTC. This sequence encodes CASSGTGSGLSYNEQFF.

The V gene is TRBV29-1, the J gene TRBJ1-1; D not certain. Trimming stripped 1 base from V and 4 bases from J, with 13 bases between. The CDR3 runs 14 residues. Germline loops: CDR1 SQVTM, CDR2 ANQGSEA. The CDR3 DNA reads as TGCAGCGTTGAAGCCGGGATGCAGGCCACTGAAGCTTTCTTT. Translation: CSVEAGMQATEAFF.

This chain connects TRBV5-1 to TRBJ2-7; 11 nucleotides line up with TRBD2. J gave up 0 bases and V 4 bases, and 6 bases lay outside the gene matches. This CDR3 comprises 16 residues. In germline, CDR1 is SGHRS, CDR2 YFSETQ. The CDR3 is CASSAGLAASSYEQYF. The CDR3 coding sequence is TGCGCCAGCAGCGCGGGACTAGCGGCGAGCTCCTACGAGCAGTACTTC.

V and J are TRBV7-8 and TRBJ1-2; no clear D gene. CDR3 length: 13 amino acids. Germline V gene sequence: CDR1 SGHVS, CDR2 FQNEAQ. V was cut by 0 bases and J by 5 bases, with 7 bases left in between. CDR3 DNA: TGTGCCAGCAGCTTAGCGTCCGGGTATGGCTACACCTTC. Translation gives CASSLASGYGYTF.

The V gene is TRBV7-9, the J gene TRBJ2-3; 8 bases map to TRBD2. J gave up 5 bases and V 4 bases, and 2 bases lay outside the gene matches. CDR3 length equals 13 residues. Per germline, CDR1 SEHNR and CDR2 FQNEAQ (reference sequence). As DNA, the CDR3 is TGTGCCAGCAGCTCGACTAGCGTAGATACGCAGTATTTT. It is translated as CASSSTSVDTQYF.

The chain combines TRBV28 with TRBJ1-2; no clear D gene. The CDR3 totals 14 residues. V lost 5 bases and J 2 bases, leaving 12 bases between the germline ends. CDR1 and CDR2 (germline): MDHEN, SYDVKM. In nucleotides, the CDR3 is TGTGCCAGCAGTGTCCACGGGGAGAACTATGGCTACACCTTC. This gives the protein CASSVHGENYGYTF.

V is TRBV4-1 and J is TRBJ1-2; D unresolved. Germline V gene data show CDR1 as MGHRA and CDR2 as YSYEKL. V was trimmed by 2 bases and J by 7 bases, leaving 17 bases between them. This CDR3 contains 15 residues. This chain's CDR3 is CASSQIGRLPAGYTF. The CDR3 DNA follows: TGCGCCAGCAGCCAAATCGGGAGACTCCCCGCTGGCTACACCTTC.

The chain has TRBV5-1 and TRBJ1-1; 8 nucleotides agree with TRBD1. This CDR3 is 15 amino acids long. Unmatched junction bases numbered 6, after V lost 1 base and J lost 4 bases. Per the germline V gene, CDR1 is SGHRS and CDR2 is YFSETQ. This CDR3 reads CASSLSPGGGTEAFF. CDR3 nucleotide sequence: TGCGCCAGCAGCTTGTCGCCAGGGGGCGGCACTGAAGCTTTCTTT.

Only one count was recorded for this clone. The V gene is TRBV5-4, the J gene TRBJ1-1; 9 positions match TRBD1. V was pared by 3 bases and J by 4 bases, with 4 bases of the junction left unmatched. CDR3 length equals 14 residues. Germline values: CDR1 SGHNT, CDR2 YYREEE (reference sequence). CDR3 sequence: CASSSNRGLTEAFF. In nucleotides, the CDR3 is TGTGCCAGCAGCTCGAACAGGGGGCTCACTGAAGCTTTCTTT.

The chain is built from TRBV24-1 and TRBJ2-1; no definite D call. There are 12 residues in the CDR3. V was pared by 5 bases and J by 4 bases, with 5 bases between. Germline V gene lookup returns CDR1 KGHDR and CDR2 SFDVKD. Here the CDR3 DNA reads TGTGCCACCAGTGGCGGATACAATGAGCAGTTCTTC. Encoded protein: CATSGGYNEQFF.

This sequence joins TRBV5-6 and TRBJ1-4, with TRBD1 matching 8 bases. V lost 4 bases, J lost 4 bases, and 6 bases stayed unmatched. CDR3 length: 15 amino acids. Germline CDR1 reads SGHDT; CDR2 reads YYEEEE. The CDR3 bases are TGTGCCAGCAGCATACGGACAGGGATTAATGAAAAACTGTTTTTT. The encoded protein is CASSIRTGINEKLFF. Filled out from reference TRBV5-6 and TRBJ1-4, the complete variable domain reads DAGVTQSPTHLIKTRGQQVTLRCSPKSGHDTVSWYQQALGQGPQFIFQYYEEEERQRGNFPDRFSGHQFPNYSSELNVNALLLGDSALYLCASSIRTGINEKLFFGSGTQLSVL.

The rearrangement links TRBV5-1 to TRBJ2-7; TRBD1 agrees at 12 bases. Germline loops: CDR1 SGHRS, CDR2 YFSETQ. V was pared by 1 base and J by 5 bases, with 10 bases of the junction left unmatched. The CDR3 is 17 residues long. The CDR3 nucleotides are TGCGCCAGCAGCTTGCTGCCCGGGACAGGGGGCGGGAACGAGCAGTACTTC. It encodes CASSLLPGTGGGNEQYF.

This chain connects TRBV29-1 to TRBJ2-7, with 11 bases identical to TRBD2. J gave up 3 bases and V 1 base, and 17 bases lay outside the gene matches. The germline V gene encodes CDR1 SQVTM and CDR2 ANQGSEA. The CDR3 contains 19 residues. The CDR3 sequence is CSVEVRRLAGGRYSYEQYF. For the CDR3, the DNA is TGCAGCGTTGAAGTAAGGAGGCTAGCGGGAGGCCGATACAGCTACGAGCAGTACTTC.

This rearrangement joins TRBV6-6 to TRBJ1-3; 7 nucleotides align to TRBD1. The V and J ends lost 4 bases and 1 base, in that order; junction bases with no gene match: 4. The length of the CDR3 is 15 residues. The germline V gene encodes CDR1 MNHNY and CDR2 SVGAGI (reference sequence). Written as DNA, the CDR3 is TGTGCCAGCAGTTCCAGGGGGGATTCTGGAAACACCATATATTTT. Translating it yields CASSSRGDSGNTIYF.

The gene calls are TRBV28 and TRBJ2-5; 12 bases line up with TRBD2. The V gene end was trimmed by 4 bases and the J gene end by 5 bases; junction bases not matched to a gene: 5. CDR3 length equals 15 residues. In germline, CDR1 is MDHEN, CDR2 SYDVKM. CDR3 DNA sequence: TGTGCCAGCAGTTCACCTAGCGGGAGGGTGGAGACCCAGTACTTC. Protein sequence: CASSSPSGRVETQYF.